This T cell receptor (beta chain) was sequenced in a study of radiation and T cells in renal cell carcinoma (TCRdb year 2020). Study-level background: In total, 53 samples underwent TCR beta sequencing: approximately 26 tumors plus 27 peripheral blood samples. The final blood draw was performed at 4 weeks after radiation, at the same time as nephrectomy. In the 40 to 60 samples combined, 4 million to 5 million unique CDR3 nucleotide sequences were found, encoding about 2,700,000 unique CDR3 amino acid sequences.

This clone was recorded a few times. Its antigen is still unknown. The record has no base qualities; no much larger clone is one base away. Study-level results and caveats: Because pretreatment tumor biopsies were not available, the study could not determine whether clonotypes were already present within the tumor at baseline. With a single-armed trial design, the study had no way to address how radiation dose or scheduling affects the TCR repertoire. Changes in the blood repertoire were not tracked past 4 weeks after treatment. An increase in top tumor clonotypes in blood was observed from baseline to 2 weeks post-radiation, followed by contraction by 4 weeks, which was taken to suggest transient expansion of tumor-resident clones.

The label giving this sample's time point can be read as: blood 4 weeks post-SBRT, at nephrectomy. The meaning of the sample's treatment or condition label: 15 Gy SBRT to primary tumor, nephrectomy 4 weeks later. Samples came from a clinical trial, in which primary renal cell carcinomas received 15 Gy stereotactic body radiation therapy followed by nephrectomy 4 weeks later. Serial peripheral blood from radiation-treated patients was sampled at baseline, 2 weeks and 4 weeks after SBRT to track tumor-enriched clonotypes. Every patient's renal cell carcinoma showed clear cell pathology. Genomic DNA for TCR sequencing was prepared using the QIAamp DNA Blood Mini Kit (Qiagen). The analyses included only samples that passed all quality control checks. V is reduced by 5 bases and J by 7 bases, leaving a spacing of 20 bases between them. From the cysteine through the phenylalanine, the CDR3 covers 15 amino acids. Only the CDR3 region is kept as DNA, spanning 45 bases read in frame from base 1. The germline V gene (reference sequence) specifies GTSNPN as CDR1 and SVGIG as CDR2.

The immunoSEQ kit was used, according to the manufacturer's recommendations, to generate TCR beta libraries from genomic DNA. To prepare the libraries, a first multiplex PCR with proprietary primers was run, followed by a second PCR that added unique barcodes, and a bead cleanup was done after each round. Each sample batch included a kit-provided positive control reaction and a negative control reaction. The final libraries underwent checking on an Agilent 4200 TapeStation D1000 ScreenTape, volumetric pooling, and quantification by qPCR. An Illumina NextSeq500 fitted with a MidOutput 150-cycle cartridge performed the sequencing, running 156 Read1 cycles and 15 Index1 cycles with the kit's custom primers. The pooled library was loaded at 0.9 to 1 pM, with an approximately 19% PhiX control spiked in. Processing in the source paper ran as follows. Vendor-processed data were analyzed in R, with a clonotype defined as all T cells sharing the same CDR3 nucleotide sequence. For clone abundance analyses, frequencies were normalized to the 10,000 most abundant clones in each sample. Before analysis, public T cell clones were removed, and these numbered fewer than five per sample on average. An abundance difference of at least 32-fold between compartments was the criterion for calling clonotypes tumor-enriched or baseline blood-enriched. Clonotypes expanded or contracted between blood time points were identified with a beta-binomial differential abundance model. Tumor-blood repertoire similarity was measured with the Baroni-Urbani and Buser coefficient, and groups were compared using two-tailed Wilcoxon tests in R. Entries here come from immuneACCESS through TCRdb and include only in-frame sequences with V and J called. Some clones fail to appear in such tables; in the studies checked, an unresolved V gene covers under half of the shortfall, and the cause of the remainder is unknown. D and trimming were read from the DNA, whereas the V and J calls and clone size are those reported in that table. This sample is represented by 65,000 or so clones; 60% to 85% of them were singletons. The ten largest clones add up to approximately 7% of the sample.

This clonotype was sampled from a man aged 55 to 70 with renal cell carcinoma. The rearrangement joined TRBV30 to TRBJ1-4; the D segment could be TRBD1, given 6 matching bases. This material consisted of blood, taken from a patient whose treatment included radiotherapy and nephrectomy. Read as DNA, the sequence is TGTGCCTGGCTTCCCCAGGGGCACGGTAGTGAAAAACTGTTTTTT. Protein translation: CAWLPQGHGSEKLFF.